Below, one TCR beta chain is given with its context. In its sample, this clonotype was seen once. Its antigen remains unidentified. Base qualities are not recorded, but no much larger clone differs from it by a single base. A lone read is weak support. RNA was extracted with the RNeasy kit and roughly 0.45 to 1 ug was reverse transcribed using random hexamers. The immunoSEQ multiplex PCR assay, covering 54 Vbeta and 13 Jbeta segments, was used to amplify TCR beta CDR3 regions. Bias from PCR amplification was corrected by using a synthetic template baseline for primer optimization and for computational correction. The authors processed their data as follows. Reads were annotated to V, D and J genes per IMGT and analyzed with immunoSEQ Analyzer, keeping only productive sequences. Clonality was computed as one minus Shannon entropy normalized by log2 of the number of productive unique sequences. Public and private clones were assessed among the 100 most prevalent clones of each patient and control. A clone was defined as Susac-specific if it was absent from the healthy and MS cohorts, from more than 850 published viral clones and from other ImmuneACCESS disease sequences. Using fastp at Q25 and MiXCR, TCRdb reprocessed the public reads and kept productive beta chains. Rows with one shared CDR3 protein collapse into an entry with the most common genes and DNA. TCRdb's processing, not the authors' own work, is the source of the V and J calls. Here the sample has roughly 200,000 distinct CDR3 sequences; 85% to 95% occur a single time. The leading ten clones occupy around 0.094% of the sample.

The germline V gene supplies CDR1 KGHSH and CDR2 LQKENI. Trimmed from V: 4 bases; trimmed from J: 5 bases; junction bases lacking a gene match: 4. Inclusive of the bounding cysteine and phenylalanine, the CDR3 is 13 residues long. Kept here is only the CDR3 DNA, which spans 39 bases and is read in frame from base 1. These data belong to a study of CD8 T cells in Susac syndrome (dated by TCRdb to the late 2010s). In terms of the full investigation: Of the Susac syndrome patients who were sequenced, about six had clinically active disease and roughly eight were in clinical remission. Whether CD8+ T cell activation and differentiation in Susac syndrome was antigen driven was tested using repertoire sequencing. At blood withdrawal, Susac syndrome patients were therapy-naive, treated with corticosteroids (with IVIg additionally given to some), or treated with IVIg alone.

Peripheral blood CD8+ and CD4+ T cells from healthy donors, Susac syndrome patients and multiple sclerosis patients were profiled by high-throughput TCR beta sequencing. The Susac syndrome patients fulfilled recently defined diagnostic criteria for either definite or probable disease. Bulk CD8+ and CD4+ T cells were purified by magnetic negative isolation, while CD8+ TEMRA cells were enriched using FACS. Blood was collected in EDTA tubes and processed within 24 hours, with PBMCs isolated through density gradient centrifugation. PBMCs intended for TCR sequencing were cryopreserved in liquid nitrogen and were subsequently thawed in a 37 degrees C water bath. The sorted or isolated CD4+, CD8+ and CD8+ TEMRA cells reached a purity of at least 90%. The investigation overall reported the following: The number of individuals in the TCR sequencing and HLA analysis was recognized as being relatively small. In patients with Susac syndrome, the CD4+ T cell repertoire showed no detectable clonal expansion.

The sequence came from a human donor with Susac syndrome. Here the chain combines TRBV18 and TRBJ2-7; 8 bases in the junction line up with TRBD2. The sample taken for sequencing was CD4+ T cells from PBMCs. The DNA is TGTGCCAGCTCACTTGCGGGGGGTCACGAGCAGTACTTC. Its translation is CASSLAGGHEQYF.